The T cell receptor (beta chain) under discussion was sequenced for a study of T cells in women clearing cervical HPV infection. Study-level background: Case blood drawn at lesion detection; control blood after infection cleared.

As for this clone: Its antigen is unknown. The CDR3 end lies 3 residues beyond the end of the read and is filled in from the germline J gene.

The CDR3 has 12 residues. Trimming left V 6 bases short and J 3 bases short, with 9 bases between. Per germline, CDR1 SNHLY and CDR2 FYNNEI. This table comes from immunoSEQ multiplex PCR, and its TCRdb copy is limited to in-frame clones, with some not included. The repertoire table contains some 30,000 clones. Study-level results: Each sample's T-cell count was unknown, possibly confounding richness.

Dot-blot hybridization genotyped cervical HPV amplified with MY09/MY11 PCR. The sample taken for sequencing was blood buffy coat. The chain is built from TRBV2 and TRBJ2-7, with D perhaps matching TRBD1 (6 bases). This sequence originates from a woman between 18 and 70 years old with a cervical HPV16 infection that either progressed to CIN3+ or cleared (not recorded which). The CDR3 sequence is CASRGDNYEQYF. The covered CDR3 bases are TGTGCCAGCAGAGGGGACAACTACGAG. The whole variable domain, filled in from reference TRBV2 and TRBJ2-7, reads EPEVTQTPSHQVTQMGQEVILRCVPISNHLYFYWYRQILGQKVEFLVSFYNNEISEKSEIFDDQFSVERPDGSNFTLKIRSTKLEDSAMYFCASRGDNYEQYFGPGTRLTVT.